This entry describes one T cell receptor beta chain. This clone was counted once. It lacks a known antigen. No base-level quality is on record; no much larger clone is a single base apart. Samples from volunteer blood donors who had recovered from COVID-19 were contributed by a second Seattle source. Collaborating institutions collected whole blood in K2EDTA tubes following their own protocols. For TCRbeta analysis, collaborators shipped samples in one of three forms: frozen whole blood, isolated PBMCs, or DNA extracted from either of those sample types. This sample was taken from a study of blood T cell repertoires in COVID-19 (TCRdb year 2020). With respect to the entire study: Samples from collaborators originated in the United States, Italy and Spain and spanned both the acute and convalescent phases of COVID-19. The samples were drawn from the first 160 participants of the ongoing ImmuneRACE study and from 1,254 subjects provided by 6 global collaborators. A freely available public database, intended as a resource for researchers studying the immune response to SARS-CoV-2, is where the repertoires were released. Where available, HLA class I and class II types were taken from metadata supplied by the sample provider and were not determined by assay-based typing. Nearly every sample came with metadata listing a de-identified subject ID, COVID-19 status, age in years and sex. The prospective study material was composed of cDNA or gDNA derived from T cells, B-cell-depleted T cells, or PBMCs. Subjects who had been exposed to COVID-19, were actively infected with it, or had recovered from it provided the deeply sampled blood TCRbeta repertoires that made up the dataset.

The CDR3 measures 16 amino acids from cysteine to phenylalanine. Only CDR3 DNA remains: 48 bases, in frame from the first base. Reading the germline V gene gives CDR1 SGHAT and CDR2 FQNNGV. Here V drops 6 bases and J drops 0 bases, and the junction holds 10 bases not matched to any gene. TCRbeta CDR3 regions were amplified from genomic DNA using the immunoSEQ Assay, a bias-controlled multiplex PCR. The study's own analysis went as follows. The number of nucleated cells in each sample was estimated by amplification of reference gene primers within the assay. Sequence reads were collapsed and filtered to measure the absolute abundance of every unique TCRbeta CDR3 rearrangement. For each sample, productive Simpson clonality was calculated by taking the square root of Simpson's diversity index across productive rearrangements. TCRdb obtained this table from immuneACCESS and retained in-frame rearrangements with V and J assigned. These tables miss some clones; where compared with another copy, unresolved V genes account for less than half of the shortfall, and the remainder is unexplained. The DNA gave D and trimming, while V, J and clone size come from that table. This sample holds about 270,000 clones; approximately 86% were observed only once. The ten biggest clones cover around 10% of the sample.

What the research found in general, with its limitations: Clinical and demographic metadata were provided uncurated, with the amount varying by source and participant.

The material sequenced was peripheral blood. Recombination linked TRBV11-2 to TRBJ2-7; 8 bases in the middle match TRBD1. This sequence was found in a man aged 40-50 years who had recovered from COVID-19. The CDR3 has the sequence CASSPTRGLRSYEQYF. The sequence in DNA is TGTGCCAGCAGTCCAACCAGGGGGCTTCGCTCCTACGAGCAGTACTTC.